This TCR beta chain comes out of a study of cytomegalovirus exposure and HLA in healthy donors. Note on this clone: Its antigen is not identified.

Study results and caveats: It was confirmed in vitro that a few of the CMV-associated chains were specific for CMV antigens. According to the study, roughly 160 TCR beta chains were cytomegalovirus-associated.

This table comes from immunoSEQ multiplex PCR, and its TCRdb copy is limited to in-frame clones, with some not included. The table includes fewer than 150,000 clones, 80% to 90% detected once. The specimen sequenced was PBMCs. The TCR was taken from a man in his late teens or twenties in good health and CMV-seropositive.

The CDR3 sequence is CASGLGSGHGTDTQYF. The CDR3 DNA sequence: TGTGCTAGTGGTTTGGGTAGCGGGCATGGCACAGATACGCAGTATTTT. This chain connects TRBV12-5 to TRBJ2-3; 7 nucleotides match TRBD2. V was clipped by 1 base and J by 1 base; unmatched bases: 5. This CDR3 has 16 residues. Per germline, CDR1 LGHNT and CDR2 FRNRAP.